Ten or more counts support the clone carrying this T cell receptor beta chain. The antigen remains undetermined. V was trimmed by 5 bases and J by 0 bases, leaving 8 bases between them. The germline gives CDR1 SGHTA, CDR2 FQGNSA. This CDR3 has 15 amino acids. The source of the sample is a study of regulatory T cells in long-lasting Graves disease. Time point in this sample: newly diagnosed GD, antithyroid drugs for less than 3 months. The TCR library was made from RNA extracted from PBMCs. Through Arm-PCR of CDR3 regions and iRepertoire HTBI primers, TCR beta libraries were built. In the original workflow: The samples yielded approximately 62 TRBV and some 15 TRBJ segments. TCRdb reprocessed the multiplex PCR reads via MiXCR and lists one record per CDR3 protein. None of the V and J calls come from the authors' own analysis; TCRdb made them. The sample has 400,000 to 550,000 distinct CDR3 sequences; about a sixth are singletons.

Study-wide results and caveats: In persistent patients, shared public clonotypes (more than 2,500) outnumbered those in new patients (approximately 940).

These same records also appear under a second study, on T cells in Graves' hyperthyroidism and ophthalmopathy. Per that study: In patients aged 18 to 65, hyperthyroidism was newly diagnosed, with duration under 2 months. A 13 V-J signature model discriminated ophthalmopathy versus stable hyperthyroidism.

The rearrangement links TRBV7-2 to TRBJ2-6; D unresolved. This clonotype originated in a woman aged 18-29 years with Graves disease. The source was peripheral blood mononuclear cells (PBMCs), collected at new diagnosis, from a patient treated with antithyroid drugs. The CDR3 loop is CASSPGFSGANVLTF. The CDR3 nucleotides are TGTGCCAGCAGCCCGGGTTTCTCTGGGGCCAACGTCCTGACTTTC.